A single sample gave rise to the 8 T cell receptor beta chains below, sequenced in a study of blood T cell repertoires in COVID-19. Assay used: immunoSEQ multiplex PCR; TCRdb lists only in-frame clones, some missing. This sample has about 110,000 clones; 76% occur once, and the top ten carry 6.2%. The source material was peripheral blood. These receptors were taken from a man aged 80 or over with COVID-19, enrolled during active disease.

The chain carries TRBV28 and TRBJ2-1, with 8 bases aligning to TRBD2. V lost 3 bases and J lost 3; bases outside the gene matches: 10. This CDR3 spans 17 amino acids. Germline CDR1 reads MDHEN; CDR2 reads SYDVKM. The CDR3 DNA sequence: TGTGCCAGCAGTTTCCCGATCCGGACTAGCAGCTACAATGAGCAGTTCTTC. This gives the protein CASSFPIRTSSYNEQFF.

The chain recombines TRBV27 with TRBJ2-1; 8 bases are a match to TRBD1. The CDR3 sequence is 16 residues long. After removal of 1 base from V and 3 bases from J, the junction contained 5 bases not matched to a gene. The germline gives CDR1 MNHEY, CDR2 SMNVEV (reference sequence). CDR3: CASSLYDRGLYNEQFF. The CDR3 coding sequence is TGTGCCAGCAGTTTATATGACAGGGGTCTCTACAATGAGCAGTTCTTC.

The V and J genes are TRBV11-2 and TRBJ2-2; TRBD1 agrees at 8 bases. The CDR3 is 17 amino acids. The V gene's germline CDR1 is SGHAT and CDR2 FQNNGV. The V segment lost 4 bases and the J segment 0 bases; nucleotides outside the gene matches: 7. CDR3 in DNA: TGTGCCAGCAGCTACGATCCGGACAGGGCGAACACCGGGGAGCTGTTTTTT. This codes for CASSYDPDRANTGELFF.

The rearrangement links TRBV4-3 to TRBJ2-2, with TRBD2 identical over 8 bases. Germline values: CDR1 LGHNA, CDR2 YSLEER. V dropped 3 bases and J dropped 0; count of bases not matched to a gene: 6. CDR3 length: 17 amino acids. The CDR3 DNA is TGCGCCAGCAGCCACCTAACTAGCGGCGCGAACACCGGGGAGCTGTTTTTT. Amino acids: CASSHLTSGANTGELFF.

The chain couples TRBV19 to TRBJ1-1; D perhaps matches TRBD1 (5 bases). Trimming removed 2 bases from V and 5 bases from J, with 12 bases in between. The CDR3 runs to 14 residues. Germline V gene data show CDR1 as LNHDA and CDR2 as SQIVND (reference sequence). The CDR3 reads CASSIKGIMTEAFF. CDR3 coding DNA: TGTGCCAGTAGTATAAAGGGGATAATGACTGAAGCTTTCTTT.

The chain links TRBV4-3 to TRBJ2-7, with 9 bases that match TRBD2. The trim removed 0 bases at V and 5 bases at J, leaving 11 bases unmatched. This CDR3 spans 17 amino acids. Germline V gene lookup returns CDR1 LGHNA and CDR2 YSLEER. CDR3 amino acids: CASSQDTSGGLLNEQYF. CDR3 nucleotides: TGCGCCAGCAGCCAAGATACGAGCGGGGGGCTCTTAAACGAGCAGTACTTC.

This chain joins TRBV28 and TRBJ1-2; 7 bases are a match to TRBD1. CDR3 length equals 16 residues. Germline trimming cut 3 bases from V and 0 bases from J; bases unmatched to any gene: 7. Per the germline V gene, CDR1 is MDHEN and CDR2 is SYDVKM. Here the CDR3 DNA reads TGTGCCAGCAGTTTTGGGACAGCAGTAGCTAACTATGGCTACACCTTC. This encodes CASSFGTAVANYGYTF.

In this sample, this clone turned up a few times. The CDR3 spells CASTRESYRANYGYTF. CDR3 DNA: TGTGCCAGCACCAGGGAATCCTACAGGGCCAACTATGGCTACACCTTC. The V and J genes are TRBV5-6 and TRBJ1-2; D possibly corresponds to TRBD1 (6 bases). The CDR3 runs 16 residues. The V end lost 6 bases, the J end lost 2 bases, and 20 bases lay between the germline ends. Germline CDR1 SGHDT, CDR2 YYEEEE.